Each of the 4 T cell receptor beta chains below was sequenced from the same sample in a study of OX40 agonist ivuxolimab in advanced cancers. TCRdb's table, derived via immunoSEQ multiplex PCR, lists solely in-frame clones and lacks some. In the table there are around 63,000 clones, 75% to 85% of which are singletons. Sequencing was performed on CD4+ or CD8+ T cells sorted from blood, taken in a trial of the OX40 agonist ivuxolimab. Source of these receptors: an adult with an advanced solid tumor such as melanoma, head and neck, liver or kidney cancer.

This chain joins TRBV5-5 and TRBJ2-2; weak D call: TRBD1 (5 bases). The V end was cut by 6 bases, the J end by 3 bases, with 15 bases between. The length of the CDR3 is 15 residues. Germline V CDR1 and CDR2: SGHKS, YYEKEE (reference sequence). The CDR3, as DNA: TGTGCCAGCATACCCGGGCAGGGATACACCGGGGAGCTGTTTTTT. Translation: CASIPGQGYTGELFF.

The chain employs TRBV28 and TRBJ2-7; D unresolved. The CDR3 sequence is 12 residues long. Germline CDR1 is MDHEN and CDR2 is SYDVKM. V dropped 2 bases and J dropped 7 bases, with 9 bases sitting between them. The CDR3 sequence is CASSLPLREQYF. In nucleotides, the CDR3 is TGTGCCAGCAGTTTACCCCTCAGGGAGCAGTACTTC.

This clone was observed a single time. The chain combines TRBV5-4 with TRBJ1-1; D remains ambiguous. Germline values: CDR1 SGHNT, CDR2 YYREEE (reference sequence). V lost 0 bases to trimming and J lost 1 base, with 4 bases between them. CDR3 length equals 13 residues. CDR3 in DNA: TGTGCCAGCAGCTTGGTGTCGAACACTGAAGCTTTCTTT. Protein: CASSLVSNTEAFF.

The gene calls are TRBV4-1 and TRBJ2-2; D not resolved. The CDR3 covers 17 residues. CDR1 is MGHRA, CDR2 YSYEKL, per germline. Between the trimmed V and J ends, which lost 0 bases and 2 bases, there was a span of 13 bases. The CDR3 DNA is TGCGCCAGCAGCCAAGAAGTCCAGGCAGATAACACCGGGGAGCTGTTTTTT. Protein product: CASSQEVQADNTGELFF.